These T cell receptor beta chains were read from a single sample in a study of long-term antiretroviral therapy in people with HIV. Using immunoSEQ multiplex PCR, the repertoire was profiled, and TCRdb retains in-frame clones only, with some absent. The sample yields fewer than 40,000 clones, roughly 90% seen once. This specimen consisted of unsorted PBMCs, obtained just before starting antiretroviral therapy. Every receptor here comes from a woman between 18 and 30 years old with HIV. Both conserved end residues are part of each CDR3. The D gene is left open where the match is weak. Expanded clones are given a class, and other clones once, few, many or no size at all.

D gene: .
clone size: .
J gene: TRBJ2-1
V gene: TRBV4-3
CDR3 protein: CASSQGLVWEQFF
CDR3 DNA: TGCGCCAGCAGCCAAGGCCTGGTTTGGGAGCAGTTCTTC

D gene: TRBD2
clone size: .
J gene: TRBJ2-7
V gene: TRBV7-9
CDR3 protein: CASSPAGTSGNYEQYF
CDR3 DNA: TGTGCCAGCAGCCCGGCCGGGACTAGCGGGAACTACGAGCAGTACTTC

D gene: TRBD2
clone size: .
J gene: TRBJ2-3
V gene: TRBV7-9
CDR3 protein: CASSLIGLSGRLDTQYF
CDR3 DNA: TGTGCCAGCAGCTTAATTGGTCTGAGCGGGAGGCTTGATACGCAGTATTTT

D gene: .
clone size: .
J gene: TRBJ2-3
V gene: TRBV5-1
CDR3 protein: CASTPRSTDTQYF
CDR3 DNA: TGCGCCAGCACACCCCGGAGCACAGATACGCAGTATTTT

D gene: .
clone size: .
J gene: TRBJ1-2
V gene: TRBV10-3
CDR3 protein: CAIGEGEYGYTF
CDR3 DNA: TGTGCCATCGGCGAGGGGGAGTATGGCTACACCTTC

D gene: TRBD1
clone size: .
J gene: TRBJ1-5
V gene: TRBV19
CDR3 protein: CASRVTGGGQPQHF
CDR3 DNA: TGTGCCAGTAGGGTCACAGGGGGCGGTCAGCCCCAGCATTTT

D gene: .
clone size: .
J gene: TRBJ1-4
V gene: TRBV11-2
CDR3 protein: CASSLGGLEKLFF
CDR3 DNA: TGTGCCAGCAGCTTAGGAGGCCTTGAAAAACTGTTTTTT

D gene: .
clone size: .
J gene: TRBJ1-5
V gene: TRBV5-6
CDR3 protein: CASSSGGYSNQPQHF
CDR3 DNA: TGTGCCAGCAGCTCCGGGGGCTATAGCAATCAGCCCCAGCATTTT

D gene: TRBD2
clone size: .
J gene: TRBJ2-1
V gene: TRBV18
CDR3 protein: CASSPERDFYNEQFF
CDR3 DNA: TGTGCCAGCTCACCGGAGCGGGATTTCTACAATGAGCAGTTCTTC

D gene: .
clone size: once
J gene: TRBJ2-7
V gene: TRBV4-3
CDR3 protein: CASSQSLSGAVPGYEQYF
CDR3 DNA: TGCGCCAGCAGCCAATCTCTCTCCGGAGCCGTCCCGGGCTACGAGCAGTACTTC

D gene: .
clone size: .
J gene: TRBJ2-5
V gene: TRBV7-2
CDR3 protein: CASSPNGGIQETQYF
CDR3 DNA: TGTGCCAGCAGCCCGAATGGGGGCATACAAGAGACCCAGTACTTC

D gene: .
clone size: .
J gene: TRBJ2-6
V gene: TRBV7-9
CDR3 protein: CATQAAGDRSGANVLTF
CDR3 DNA: TGTGCCACCCAGGCGGCAGGGGACCGCTCTGGGGCCAACGTCCTGACTTTC

D gene: .
clone size: .
J gene: TRBJ2-4
V gene: TRBV4-3
CDR3 protein: CASSQVTGDDIQYF
CDR3 DNA: TGCGCCAGCAGCCAAGTGACAGGAGACGACATTCAGTACTTC

D gene: .
clone size: .
J gene: TRBJ1-4
V gene: TRBV5-5
CDR3 protein: CASSLGGGYEEKLFF
CDR3 DNA: TGTGCCAGCAGCTTGGGCGGGGGGTACGAGGAAAAACTGTTTTTT

D gene: TRBD1
clone size: .
J gene: TRBJ2-5
V gene: TRBV27
CDR3 protein: CASGQGGGETQYF
CDR3 DNA: TGTGCCAGCGGACAGGGGGGGGGAGAGACCCAGTACTTC

D gene: .
clone size: .
J gene: TRBJ1-2
V gene: TRBV9
CDR3 protein: CASSAVSTQRLYDYGYTF
CDR3 DNA: TGTGCCAGCAGCGCCGTTTCGACCCAGCGCCTTTATGACTATGGCTACACCTTC

D gene: .
clone size: .
J gene: TRBJ2-7
V gene: TRBV5-1
CDR3 protein: CASSSEGLEEQYF
CDR3 DNA: TGCGCCAGCTCGTCGGAGGGGTTGGAAGAGCAGTACTTC

D gene: .
clone size: .
J gene: TRBJ2-7
V gene: TRBV14
CDR3 protein: CASSHSYYEQYF
CDR3 DNA: TGTGCCAGCAGCCACTCCTACTACGAGCAGTACTTC

D gene: .
clone size: .
J gene: TRBJ2-3
V gene: TRBV10-1
CDR3 protein: CASSESSASTDTQYF
CDR3 DNA: TGCGCCAGCAGTGAGTCTAGCGCTAGCACAGATACGCAGTATTTT

D gene: TRBD2
clone size: .
J gene: TRBJ2-1
V gene: TRBV7-6
CDR3 protein: CASSLGLAGGQNEQFF
CDR3 DNA: TGTGCCAGCAGCTTAGGACTAGCGGGAGGGCAAAATGAGCAGTTCTTC

D gene: TRBD2
clone size: .
J gene: TRBJ2-1
V gene: TRBV5-4
CDR3 protein: CASTPSLAGAREQFF
CDR3 DNA: TGTGCCAGCACCCCCTCGCTAGCGGGAGCGAGGGAGCAGTTCTTC

D gene: .
clone size: .
J gene: TRBJ2-5
V gene: TRBV23-1
CDR3 protein: CASSQSFRGQETQYF
CDR3 DNA: TGCGCCAGCAGTCAATCGTTCAGGGGACAAGAGACCCAGTACTTC

D gene: TRBD1
clone size: once
J gene: TRBJ1-5
V gene: TRBV4-2
CDR3 protein: CASSHLRGQGRGSNQPQHF
CDR3 DNA: TGTGCCAGCAGCCACCTAAGGGGACAGGGGAGGGGAAGCAATCAGCCCCAGCATTTT

D gene: .
clone size: .
J gene: TRBJ2-1
V gene: TRBV19
CDR3 protein: CASSIGLHNEQFF
CDR3 DNA: TGTGCCAGTAGTATAGGGCTCCACAATGAGCAGTTCTTC

D gene: .
clone size: once
J gene: TRBJ2-2
V gene: TRBV2
CDR3 protein: CASSPEGPSTGELFF
CDR3 DNA: TGTGCCAGCAGTCCAGAGGGTCCGAGCACCGGGGAGCTGTTTTTT

D gene: TRBD1
clone size: .
J gene: TRBJ1-5
V gene: TRBV5-1
CDR3 protein: CASSLKDRENGPQHF
CDR3 DNA: TGCGCCAGCAGCTTGAAGGACAGGGAAAACGGGCCCCAGCATTTT

D gene: TRBD2
clone size: .
J gene: TRBJ2-1
V gene: TRBV5-6
CDR3 protein: CASRTRPAGVYNEQFF
CDR3 DNA: TGTGCCAGCAGGACTCGGCCAGCGGGAGTCTACAATGAGCAGTTCTTC

D gene: .
clone size: .
J gene: TRBJ2-7
V gene: TRBV29-1
CDR3 protein: CSVEGVPDSYYEQYF
CDR3 DNA: TGCAGCGTTGAAGGGGTACCGGACAGCTACTACGAGCAGTACTTC

D gene: .
clone size: .
J gene: TRBJ1-1
V gene: TRBV10-1
CDR3 protein: CASSEGVITEAFF
CDR3 DNA: TGCGCCAGCAGTGAGGGAGTTATCACTGAAGCTTTCTTT

D gene: .
clone size: .
J gene: TRBJ2-2
V gene: TRBV19
CDR3 protein: CASSILGTGSGELFF
CDR3 DNA: TGTGCCAGTAGTATTTTGGGTACAGGGTCCGGGGAGCTGTTTTTT

D gene: .
clone size: .
J gene: TRBJ1-5
V gene: TRBV7-9
CDR3 protein: CASSNSTGSNRPQHF
CDR3 DNA: TGTGCCAGCAGCAACTCCACAGGTTCCAATCGGCCCCAGCATTTT

D gene: .
clone size: .
J gene: TRBJ1-2
V gene: TRBV5-4
CDR3 protein: CASSLLNGYTF
CDR3 DNA: TGTGCCAGCAGCTTGTTAAACGGCTACACCTTC

D gene: .
clone size: .
J gene: TRBJ1-1
V gene: TRBV18
CDR3 protein: CASSRDRGLNTEAFF
CDR3 DNA: TGTGCCAGCTCACGCGATAGAGGACTGAACACTGAAGCTTTCTTT

D gene: .
clone size: .
J gene: TRBJ2-7
V gene: TRBV4-1
CDR3 protein: CASSQEGPVDEQYF
CDR3 DNA: TGCGCCAGCAGCCAAGAAGGCCCGGTGGACGAGCAGTACTTC

D gene: .
clone size: .
J gene: TRBJ2-2
V gene: TRBV5-1
CDR3 protein: CASTTGINTGELFF
CDR3 DNA: TGCGCCAGCACGACCGGTATAAACACCGGGGAGCTGTTTTTT

D gene: .
clone size: .
J gene: TRBJ2-7
V gene: TRBV11-2
CDR3 protein: CASSLAGLGYEQYF
CDR3 DNA: TGTGCCAGCAGCTTAGCGGGGTTAGGCTACGAGCAGTACTTC

D gene: TRBD2
clone size: .
J gene: TRBJ2-7
V gene: TRBV9
CDR3 protein: CASSKTSGPPYEQYF
CDR3 DNA: TGTGCCAGCAGCAAGACTAGCGGGCCCCCCTACGAGCAGTACTTC

D gene: .
clone size: .
J gene: TRBJ1-5
V gene: TRBV28
CDR3 protein: CASTVGEDQPQHF
CDR3 DNA: TGTGCCAGCACCGTGGGAGAGGATCAGCCCCAGCATTTT

D gene: TRBD2
clone size: .
J gene: TRBJ2-2
V gene: TRBV9
CDR3 protein: CASSGTGTSGDTGELFF
CDR3 DNA: TGTGCCAGCAGCGGAACCGGGACTAGCGGAGACACCGGGGAGCTGTTTTTT

D gene: .
clone size: .
J gene: TRBJ2-7
V gene: TRBV4-1
CDR3 protein: CASSRSRDLPGEQYF
CDR3 DNA: TGCGCCAGCAGCCGATCCCGGGACCTGCCGGGAGAGCAGTACTTC

D gene: .
clone size: .
J gene: TRBJ2-6
V gene: TRBV28
CDR3 protein: CASSLPGTGANVLTF
CDR3 DNA: TGTGCCAGCAGTTTGCCTGGGACTGGGGCCAACGTCCTGACTTTC

D gene: .
clone size: .
J gene: TRBJ1-2
V gene: TRBV29-1
CDR3 protein: CSVETGHGYTF
CDR3 DNA: TGCAGCGTTGAAACAGGGCATGGCTACACCTTC